Each of the 11 T cell receptor beta chains below was sequenced from the same sample in a study of blood T cell repertoires in COVID-19. Produced via immunoSEQ multiplex PCR; TCRdb's table is partial and in-frame only. The sample shows 100,000 to 110,000 clones, around four fifths of them seen only once. The sequencing sample was made of peripheral blood. The receptors were gathered from a man aged 45-60 years with active or convalescent COVID-19.

V is TRBV5-1 and J is TRBJ2-7, with 10 bases aligning to TRBD1. V was pared by 3 bases and J by 4 bases, with 1 base of the junction left unmatched. This CDR3 has 13 residues. Looked up from germline, CDR1 is SGHRS and CDR2 is YFSETQ. The CDR3 reads CASSWTGGYEQYF. CDR3 coding DNA: TGCGCCAGCAGCTGGACAGGGGGATACGAGCAGTACTTC.

This sequence joins TRBV29-1 and TRBJ2-3; D may be TRBD2 (5 bases). Germline V gene sequence: CDR1 SQVTM, CDR2 ANQGSEA. This CDR3 has 14 amino acids. Trimming pared 4 bases from V and 0 bases from J, leaving 11 bases between. DNA for the CDR3: TGCAGCGTTGTTGGTGCGGGCAGCACAGATACGCAGTATTTT. Protein: CSVVGAGSTDTQYF.

The chain recombines TRBV2 with TRBJ2-3; D may be TRBD2 (6 bases). Trimming took 6 bases from V and 2 from J, leaving 21 bases between them. The CDR3 consists of 17 residues. Germline V gives CDR1 SNHLY, CDR2 FYNNEI. The CDR3 is CASSSFSASEYTDTQYF. CDR3 nucleotide sequence: TGTGCCAGCAGCTCCTTTTCGGCTAGCGAATACACAGATACGCAGTATTTT.

This clone appeared a single time. This chain joins TRBV18 and TRBJ2-2; TRBD1 aligns across 11 bases. This CDR3 has 15 residues. Germline V gene lookup returns CDR1 KGHSH and CDR2 LQKENI. Trimming took 4 bases from V and 5 from J; bases not matched to a gene: 3. The CDR3: CASSHRDRGTGELFF. The CDR3 DNA follows: TGTGCCAGCTCACACCGGGACAGGGGGACCGGGGAGCTGTTTTTT.

The chain links TRBV6-5 to TRBJ1-4; TRBD1 is a possible D gene (5 bases). The CDR3 totals 14 residues. CDR1 is MNHEY and CDR2 is SVGAGI in the germline V gene. Trimming left V 3 bases short and J 7 bases short, with 12 bases between. The CDR3 DNA follows: TGTGCCAGCAGTTATGAAGGGGCTGGTGAAAAACTGTTTTTT. This translates into CASSYEGAGEKLFF.

The CDR3 is CAAGQGVETQYF. CDR3 nucleotide sequence: TGTGCCGCGGGACAGGGGGTAGAGACCCAGTACTTC. The V gene is TRBV10-3, the J gene TRBJ2-5; the match to TRBD1 covers 11 bases. The CDR3 covers 12 residues. Germline lookup yields CDR1 ENHRY and CDR2 SYGVKD. The junction had 3 bases not matched to a gene; V was cut back by 11 bases and J by 4 bases.

This chain connects TRBV3-1 (or the pseudogene TRBV3-2) to TRBJ1-4; D remains ambiguous. This CDR3 has 13 amino acids. Trimming pared 6 bases from V and 14 bases from J, leaving 19 bases between. Germline values: CDR1 LGHDT, CDR2 YNNKEL (reference sequence). The CDR3 DNA reads TGTGCCAGCAGTAACCTCGGAGTCCGGGTGCTGTTTTTT. This translates into CASSNLGVRVLFF.

The table lists this clone with a count of one. V is TRBV19 and J is TRBJ2-1, with TRBD2 matching over 8 bases. The V gene end was trimmed by 4 bases and the J gene end by 1 base; junction bases not matched to a gene: 6. The CDR3 has 16 residues. Germline assignment: CDR1 LNHDA and CDR2 SQIVND (reference sequence). The CDR3 nucleotides are TGTGCCAGTAGTACTCCAGGGACTAGGTCCTACAATGAGCAGTTCTTC. It specifies CASSTPGTRSYNEQFF.

V usage is TRBV2 and J usage is TRBJ1-1; 12 bases agree with TRBD1. CDR3 length: 14 amino acids. Germline-derived CDR1 and CDR2 are SNHLY and FYNNEI. V trimming: 6 bases; J trimming: 5 bases; junction bases outside the gene matches: 4. CDR3 coding DNA: TGTGCCAGCAGGCGGGACAGGGGGCGGACTGAAGCTTTCTTT. It is translated as CASRRDRGRTEAFF.

This sequence joins TRBV7-2 and TRBJ2-7; 8 positions match TRBD2. V trimming: 1 base; J trimming: 2 bases; junction bases outside the gene matches: 7. CDR1 is SGHTA and CDR2 is FQGNSA in the germline V gene. CDR3 length: 16 residues. The CDR3 sequence is CASSLEIAGRTYEQYF. The CDR3 nucleotides read TGTGCCAGCAGCTTAGAAATAGCGGGAAGAACCTACGAGCAGTACTTC.

The chain employs TRBV30 and TRBJ2-7; TRBD2 agrees at 7 bases. Trimming at V came to 5 bases and at J to 2 bases, leaving 6 bases not matched to a gene. Germline CDR1 reads GTSNPN; CDR2 reads SVGIG (reference sequence). CDR3 length: 13 amino acids. CDR3 DNA: TGTGCCTGGGGGCGGGAGTGGACCTACGAGCAGTACTTC. This gives the protein CAWGREWTYEQYF.